Each of the 3 T cell receptor delta chains below was sequenced from the same sample in a study of gamma-delta T cells after stem cell transplantation. TCRdb reprocessed the RT-PCR reads through CATT. The table lists 2,500 to 3,000 delta-chain clones, 4% to 6% of them singletons. Sample: gamma-delta T cells. The origin of the receptors is a human donor. It is not recorded whose cells these are; they may come from a transplant donor.

As regards this clone: It differs at one base from a far larger clone, so likely a read error. Additional DNA sequences in this sample encode the identical CDR3. The CDR3 coding sequence is TGTGCCTGTGACAAGCTGGGGGAAGGGGACACTGATAAACTCATCTTT. Translation: CACDKLGEGDTDKLIF. The rearrangement joins TRDV2 to TRDJ1, with 8 bases matching TRDD3. This CDR3 region has 16 residues. The germline CDR1 and CDR2 sequences are GEAIGNYY and EKD.

This clone was seen a few times. A much larger clone lies one base from this, so it may be a read error. Different DNA sequences within this sample yield the same CDR3. The rearrangement uses TRDV2 and TRDJ1; 8 bases map to TRDD3. V dropped 7 bases and J dropped 0; count of bases not matched to a gene: 15. This CDR3 contains 17 residues. In germline, CDR1 is GEAIGNYY, CDR2 EKD. The CDR3, as DNA: TGTGCCTGCGACCCTGTACTGGGGGTCCCGAACACCGATAAACTCATCTTT. Amino acid sequence: CACDPVLGVPNTDKLIF.

Concerning this clone itself: This likely reflects a read error, since a far larger clone is one base away. Within the sample, other DNA sequences also encode this same CDR3. The rearrangement joins TRDV2 to TRDJ3; 9 bases are a match to TRDD3. The germline CDR1 and CDR2 sequences are GEAIGNYY and EKD. V shed 1 base and J 0 bases; nucleotides not matched to a gene: 12. CDR3 length equals 21 residues. The CDR3 protein is CACDTALGGYPSSWDTRQMFF. As DNA, the CDR3 is TGTGCCTGTGACACTGCCCTGGGGGGATACCCAAGCTCCTGGGACACCCGACAGATGTTTTTC.